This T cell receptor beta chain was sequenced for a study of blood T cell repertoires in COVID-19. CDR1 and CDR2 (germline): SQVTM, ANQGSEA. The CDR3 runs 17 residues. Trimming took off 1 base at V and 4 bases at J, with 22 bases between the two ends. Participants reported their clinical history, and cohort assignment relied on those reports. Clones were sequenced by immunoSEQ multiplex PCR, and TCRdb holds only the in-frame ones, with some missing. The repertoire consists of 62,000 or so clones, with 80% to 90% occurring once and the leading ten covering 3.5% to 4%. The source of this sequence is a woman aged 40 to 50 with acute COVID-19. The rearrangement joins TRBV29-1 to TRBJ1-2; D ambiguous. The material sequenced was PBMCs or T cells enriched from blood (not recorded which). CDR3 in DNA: TGCAGCGTTGAAGCCTCTTCAGGACTATTACCTCTCTATGGCTACACCTTC. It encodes CSVEASSGLLPLYGYTF.